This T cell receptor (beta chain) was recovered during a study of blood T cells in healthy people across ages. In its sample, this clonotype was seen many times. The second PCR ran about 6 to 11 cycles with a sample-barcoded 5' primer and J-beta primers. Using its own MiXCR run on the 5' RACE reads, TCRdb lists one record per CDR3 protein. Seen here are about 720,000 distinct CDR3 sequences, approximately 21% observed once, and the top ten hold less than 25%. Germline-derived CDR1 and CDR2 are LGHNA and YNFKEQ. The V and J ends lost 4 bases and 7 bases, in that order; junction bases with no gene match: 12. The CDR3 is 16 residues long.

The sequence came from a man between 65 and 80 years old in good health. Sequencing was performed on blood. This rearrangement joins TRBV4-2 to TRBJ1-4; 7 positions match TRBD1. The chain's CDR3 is CASSLGRDSRGEKLFF. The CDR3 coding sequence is TGTGCCAGCAGCCTAGGTCGGGACAGCCGGGGTGAAAAACTGTTTTTT.